The TCR beta chain under discussion was sequenced for a study of control samples from healthy donors and cancer patients. V lost 2 bases to trimming and J lost 1 base, with 11 bases between them. Germline CDR1 is GTSNPN and CDR2 is SVGIG (reference sequence). The CDR3 loop spans 14 amino acids. The protocol was immunoSEQ multiplex PCR, while the TCRdb copy is restricted to in-frame clones and leaves out a portion. The sample includes 170,000 or so clones, around 90% of them seen just once. The V call is TRBV30, the J call TRBJ2-5, with a tentative D call TRBD2 (5 bases). Sequencing was carried out using blood. The TCR comes from a woman between 45 and 60 years old in good health. This CDR3 reads CAWSMRVTQETQYF. CDR3 nucleotides: TGTGCCTGGAGTATGAGGGTAACCCAAGAGACCCAGTACTTC.